This TCR beta chain stems from a study of blood T cell repertoires in COVID-19 (dated by TCRdb to between 2020 and 2021). Context from the whole study: Collaborator samples came from the United States, Italy and Spain and covered acute and convalescent phases of COVID-19. The prospective study material was composed of cDNA or gDNA derived from T cells, B-cell-depleted T cells, or PBMCs. Deeply sampled blood TCRbeta repertoires from subjects exposed to, actively infected with, or recovered from COVID-19 were included in the dataset. The repertoires were made available in a free public database intended to serve as a resource for research on the immune response to SARS-CoV-2. The samples were drawn from two sources: the first 160 participants of the ongoing ImmuneRACE study, and about 1,300 subjects contributed by 6 global collaborators. Nearly every sample came with metadata listing a de-identified subject ID, COVID-19 status, age in years and sex. Where available, HLA class I and class II types were taken from metadata supplied by the sample provider and were not determined by assay-based typing. What the study reported, not specific to this receptor: How much clinical and demographic metadata was included differed by source and by participant, and the metadata was provided uncurated.

CDR1 and CDR2 are drawn from the germline V gene: SGHRS, YFSETQ. The CDR3 holds 16 amino acids from the cysteine to the phenylalanine. The kept DNA is CDR3 alone, 48 bases in frame from the first base. Here V drops 5 bases and J drops 4 bases, and the junction holds 9 bases not matched to any gene. Each collaborating institution followed its own protocols to collect whole blood in K2EDTA tubes. For TCRbeta analysis, collaborators shipped samples as frozen whole blood, isolated PBMCs, or DNA extracted from either of those sample types. TCRbeta CDR3 regions were amplified from genomic DNA using the immunoSEQ Assay, a bias-controlled multiplex PCR. In the source study's methods: Within the assay, amplification of reference gene primers was used to estimate how many nucleated cells each sample contained. To quantify the absolute abundance of each unique TCRbeta CDR3 rearrangement, sequence reads were collapsed and filtered. For each sample, productive Simpson clonality was calculated as the square root of Simpson's diversity index across productive rearrangements. TCRdb carries this immuneACCESS record with in-frame sequences only. Its versions omit some clonotypes, under half of them owing to an unresolved V gene in the studies checked, with the rest unexplained. The D gene and trimming were derived from the DNA, and the V and J assignments and clone size from that table. The sample table records tens of thousands of clones; 65% to 80% of these occur just once. The ten most abundant clones make up roughly 20% of the sample.

Worth noting for this clone: It has no known antigen specificity. The sample holds no much larger clone one base away, and base qualities are not on file.

The TCR sequence derives from a human donor in a cohort sampled during active COVID-19. The V and J segments used are TRBV5-1 and TRBJ2-1, and 10 junction bases match TRBD2. The source material was peripheral blood. The bases are TGCGCCAGCAGGGATCCGGGACTAGCGTATTACAATGAGCAGTTCTTC. Its protein is CASRDPGLAYYNEQFF.